This T cell receptor (beta chain) was sequenced during a study of OX40 agonist ivuxolimab in advanced cancers. The germline V gene encodes CDR1 SGHTA and CDR2 FQGNSA. CDR3 length equals 15 residues. Trimming pared 5 bases from V and 0 bases from J, leaving 12 bases between. About this clone: Its specificity is not known.

Broader study findings: Fewer expanded clones were found on average in CD4+ than in CD8+ T cells.

Clones were read by immunoSEQ multiplex PCR, and TCRdb kept only the in-frame ones, dropping some. The table has some 50,000 clones, around 94% seen once; the top ten hold approximately 9.9%. Source: CD4+ or CD8+ T cells sorted from blood, taken in a trial of the OX40 agonist ivuxolimab. This chain joins TRBV7-2 and TRBJ2-3, with no clear D. The receptor comes from an adult with an advanced solid tumor such as melanoma, head and neck, liver or kidney cancer. The CDR3 DNA reads TGTGCCAGCAGCCTAGACCAATCTAGCACAGATACGCAGTATTTT. Amino acids: CASSLDQSSTDTQYF.